Below, one T cell receptor (beta chain) is given with its context. The entry originates in a study of CD4 and CD8 cells across lung adenocarcinoma regions. Localized lung adenocarcinoma, a non-small cell lung cancer, affected the donors. Germline V gene sequence: CDR1 SGHRS, CDR2 YFSETQ. The CDR3 is made up of 15 amino acids. V lost 0 bases and J lost 2; bases outside the gene matches: 1. TCRdb ran MiXCR on the PCR reads and lists one entry per CDR3 protein. The sample carries about 25,000 distinct CDR3 sequences, 40% to 60% recorded once. Sequencing was performed on CD8+ T cells from the center of a lung tumor. This clonotype was obtained from a male donor with lung adenocarcinoma. The CD4 and CD8 labels of this study may be unreliable. This sequence joins TRBV5-1 and TRBJ2-2, with TRBD1 identical over 7 bases. The CDR3 region is CASSLAGGNTGELFF. In DNA, the CDR3 is TGCGCCAGCAGCTTGGCAGGGGGTAACACCGGGGAGCTGTTTTTT.